The next 19 T cell receptor beta chains were all read from a single sample in a study of blood T cell repertoires in COVID-19. The data were produced by immunoSEQ multiplex PCR, yet TCRdb's version contains in-frame clones alone and is incomplete. This repertoire shows a few hundred thousand clones, roughly 84% found once; its top ten account for 3.4%. Sequencing was done on a sample of PBMCs or T cells enriched from blood (not recorded which). The receptors originated from a middle-aged man who had recovered from COVID-19.

The chain employs TRBV18 and TRBJ2-5; TRBD1 is a possible D gene (6 bases). Germline CDR1 reads KGHSH; CDR2 reads LQKENI. CDR3 length equals 16 residues. V dropped 2 bases and J dropped 2 bases, with 15 bases sitting between them. The CDR3 spells CASSPRAQGTQETQYF. The CDR3 DNA reads TGTGCCAGCTCACCAAGGGCGCAGGGGACACAAGAGACCCAGTACTTC.

The rearrangement joins TRBV5-1 to TRBJ1-1; TRBD1 agrees at 10 bases. Germline CDR1 and CDR2: SGHRS and YFSETQ. CDR3 size: 17 residues. With V trimmed by 0 bases and J by 0 bases, 5 bases remained unmatched. The DNA of the CDR3 is TGCGCCAGCAGCTTGGTCCCGGGACAGGGGATGAACACTGAAGCTTTCTTT. It translates to CASSLVPGQGMNTEAFF.

The gene calls are TRBV10-3 and TRBJ2-7, with 8 nucleotides matching TRBD2. The CDR3 has 14 amino acids. Trimming cost V 3 bases and J 1 base; bases outside gene matches: 2. The germline V gene encodes CDR1 ENHRY and CDR2 SYGVKD. In DNA form, the CDR3 reads TGTGCCATCAGTGAAGGGACTAGATCCTACGAGCAGTACTTC. Its translation: CAISEGTRSYEQYF.

This chain connects TRBV14 to TRBJ1-3, with D unresolved. CDR1 is SGHDN, CDR2 FVKESK, per germline. The CDR3 has 16 amino acids. V lost 3 bases to trimming and J lost 4 bases, with 16 bases between them. For the CDR3, the DNA is TGTGCCAGCAGCCAGCAGGTGTATTCAAGGGGAAACACCATATATTTT. The encoded protein is CASSQQVYSRGNTIYF.

This rearrangement joins TRBV9 to TRBJ1-3; 8 nucleotides agree with TRBD1. Germline V gene data show CDR1 as SGDLS and CDR2 as YYNGEE. J lost 4 bases, V lost 3 bases, and 6 bases had no gene match. The length of the CDR3 is 15 residues. DNA of the CDR3: TGTGCCAGCAGCGCCGAGACAGGGGTCGGAAACACCATATATTTT. Amino acid sequence: CASSAETGVGNTIYF.

CDR3 loop: CASRRLLFDLQPQHF. The CDR3 nucleotides read TGTGCCAGCAGGCGACTCCTTTTCGACCTTCAGCCCCAGCATTTT. The rearrangement joins TRBV28 to TRBJ1-5; the D is unclear. CDR3 length: 15 amino acids. Trimming took off 6 bases at V and 6 bases at J, with 18 bases between the two ends. Germline V gives CDR1 MDHEN, CDR2 SYDVKM. Full variable domain (rest looked up from reference TRBV28 and TRBJ1-5): DVKVTQSSRYLVKRTGEKVFLECVQDMDHENMFWYRQDPGLGLRLIYFSYDVKMKEKGDIPEGYSVSREKKERFSLILESASTNQTSMYLCASRRLLFDLQPQHFGDGTRLSIL.

The chain is built from TRBV4-1 and TRBJ2-7; maybe TRBD1 (5 bases). The CDR3 has 12 residues. Germline V gene data show CDR1 as MGHRA and CDR2 as YSYEKL. The V and J ends lost 3 bases and 5 bases respectively, with 8 bases between them. CDR3 residues: CASSHRADEQYF. The CDR3 DNA follows: TGCGCCAGCAGCCACAGGGCCGACGAGCAGTACTTC.

This clone appeared a single time. The chain carries TRBV5-1 and TRBJ1-4; unclear D gene. Germline V gene sequence: CDR1 SGHRS, CDR2 YFSETQ. The length of the CDR3 is 13 residues. V lost 5 bases and J lost 8, with 13 bases in between. CDR3 coding DNA: TGCGCCAGCAGACCGGGGATGGTAGAAAAACTGTTTTTT. Translation: CASRPGMVEKLFF.

This clone turned up a few times. This chain joins TRBV15 and TRBJ1-3; the D gene is possibly TRBD1 (6 bases). The CDR3 runs 17 residues. Between the trimmed V and J ends, which lost 3 bases and 4 bases, there was a span of 19 bases. Germline V gene sequence: CDR1 LNHNV, CDR2 YYDKDF (reference sequence). As DNA, the CDR3 is TGTGCCACCAGCAGGTTCCGGACAGACCAGCGGGGAAACACCATATATTTT. Encoded protein: CATSRFRTDQRGNTIYF.

The rearrangement joins TRBV7-3 to TRBJ1-1; D is ambiguous. Trimming took 5 bases from V and 0 from J, leaving 7 bases between them. CDR1 is SGHTA, CDR2 FQGTGA, per germline. This CDR3 is built from 13 residues. Here the CDR3 reads CASSPRLNTEAFF. The CDR3 region has the DNA TGTGCCAGCAGCCCCCGTCTGAACACTGAAGCTTTCTTT.

The V gene is TRBV3-1 (or the pseudogene TRBV3-2), the J gene TRBJ1-2; D not resolved. Germline CDR1 reads LGHDT; CDR2 reads YNNKEL (reference sequence). The CDR3 spans 14 residues. The V end lost 1 base, the J end lost 3 bases, and 9 bases lay between the germline ends. CDR3 DNA sequence: TGTGCCAGCAGCCAAGGGCGGGCGGACTATGGCTACACCTTC. This gives the protein CASSQGRADYGYTF.

The J gene is TRBJ1-3, the V gene TRBV5-5; weak D call: TRBD1 (6 bases). V dropped 5 bases and J dropped 2 bases, with 11 bases sitting between them. The CDR3 sequence is 14 residues long. Germline V CDR1 and CDR2: SGHKS, YYEKEE (reference sequence). DNA for the CDR3: TGTGCCAGCAGTTTAACAGGGACTGGAAACACCATATATTTT. Its protein is CASSLTGTGNTIYF.

This clone has a single count. The chain is built from TRBV19 and TRBJ1-2; D not certain. Trimming removed 6 bases at V and 4 bases at J, with 9 bases between. CDR3 length: 12 residues. The germline V gene encodes CDR1 LNHDA and CDR2 SQIVND (reference sequence). CDR3 protein: CASSGDFYGYTF. The CDR3 DNA follows: TGTGCCAGTAGCGGAGATTTCTATGGCTACACCTTC. Looking up the rest from reference TRBV19 and TRBJ1-2 gives the full variable domain: DGGITQSPKYLFRKEGQNVTLSCEQNLNHDAMYWYRQDPGQGLRLIYYSQIVNDFQKGDIAEGYSVSREKKESFPLTVTSAQKNPTAFYLCASSGDFYGYTFGSGTRLTVV.

The chain recombines TRBV3-1 (or the pseudogene TRBV3-2) with TRBJ2-5; D is unresolved. Per germline, CDR1 LGHDT and CDR2 YNNKEL (reference sequence). CDR3 length equals 12 residues. V lost 6 bases to trimming and J lost 5 bases, with 10 bases between them. CDR3 sequence: CASRIAGETQYF. The DNA for the CDR3 is TGTGCCAGCAGGATAGCTGGGGAGACCCAGTACTTC.

The V gene is TRBV6-2 or TRBV6-3, the J gene TRBJ2-2; 8 bases match TRBD2. With V trimmed by 0 bases and J by 0 bases, 9 bases remained unmatched. The CDR3 spans 19 residues. Germline V CDR1 and CDR2: MNHEY, SVGEGT. CDR3 sequence reads: CASSYSLGLAGTNTGELFF. Written as DNA, the CDR3 is TGTGCCAGCAGTTACTCGCTCGGGTTAGCGGGGACGAACACCGGGGAGCTGTTTTTT.

CDR3 coding DNA: TGTGCCAGCACTCAGGGAAACCAAGAGACCCAGTACTTC. This gives the protein CASTQGNQETQYF. The J gene is TRBJ2-5, the V gene TRBV6-5, with D maybe TRBD1 (5 bases). V lost 7 bases, J lost 0 bases, and 9 bases lay in between. The CDR3 length is 13 residues. Germline V gene data show CDR1 as MNHEY and CDR2 as SVGAGI.

The rearrangement uses TRBV28 and TRBJ2-7, with 10 bases that match TRBD2. Germline values: CDR1 MDHEN, CDR2 SYDVKM. The CDR3 contains 15 residues. The junction had 14 bases not matched to a gene; V was cut back by 11 bases and J by 4 bases. This CDR3 reads CASSSERGGLYEQYF. The CDR3 coding sequence is TGTGCCTCATCATCCGAGCGGGGGGGCCTATACGAGCAGTACTTC. Full variable domain (outside the CDR3, taken from reference TRBV28 and TRBJ2-7): DVKVTQSSRYLVKRTGEKVFLECVQDMDHENMFWYRQDPGLGLRLIYFSYDVKMKEKGDIPEGYSVSREKKERFSLILESASTNQTSMYLCASSSERGGLYEQYFGPGTRLTVT.

The genes are TRBV3-1 (or the pseudogene TRBV3-2) and TRBJ1-1; D not certain. The CDR3 runs to 13 residues. With 8 bases removed from V and 0 bases from J, the gap between germline ends came to 10 bases. Germline V gives CDR1 LGHDT, CDR2 YNNKEL (reference sequence). The CDR3 bases are TGTGCCAGCCGGGTGGAGATGAACACTGAAGCTTTCTTT. It encodes CASRVEMNTEAFF.

This chain joins TRBV30 and TRBJ1-2; the D gene is possibly TRBD1 (6 bases). Trimming left V 0 bases short and J 7 bases short, with 18 bases between. This CDR3 spans 15 amino acids. In germline, CDR1 is GTSNPN, CDR2 SVGIG (reference sequence). This chain's CDR3 is CAWSVRAGETGGYTF. CDR3 in DNA: TGTGCCTGGAGTGTAAGGGCAGGGGAAACAGGTGGCTACACCTTC.